This T cell receptor beta chain was identified during a study of CXCR3-negative and CXCR3-positive naive CD8 T cells. Via 5' RACE with UMI labels, TRB cDNA libraries were prepared. TCRdb reprocessed the 5' RACE reads; each CDR3 protein has one entry and no DNA is given. The sample has about 98,000 distinct CDR3 sequences. This CDR3 has 20 amino acids. CDR1 SGHVS and CDR2 FQNEAQ come from the germline V gene. As concerns this clonotype: Antigen specificity is unknown.

Study results and caveats: For CXCR3-positive naive cells, TRB CDR3s were more hydrophobic than those of CXCR3-negative naive cells. Both naive subsets, CXCR3-negative and CXCR3-positive, displayed similar TRBV-TRBJ usage, unlike memory cells.

The origin of this receptor is a human donor in good health. Some clones in this sample may be carry-over from other donors' samples. Specimen: naive CXCR3+ CD8+ T cells from blood. Subset denoted: CD45RO-CCR7+CD27+CD95- naive CD8+ T cells expressing CXCR3 (TNR3+). This chain connects TRBV7-8 to TRBJ2-1; absent DNA, TCRdb's TRBD1 call cannot be checked. The CDR3: CASSLARLEDRGQSINEQFF.